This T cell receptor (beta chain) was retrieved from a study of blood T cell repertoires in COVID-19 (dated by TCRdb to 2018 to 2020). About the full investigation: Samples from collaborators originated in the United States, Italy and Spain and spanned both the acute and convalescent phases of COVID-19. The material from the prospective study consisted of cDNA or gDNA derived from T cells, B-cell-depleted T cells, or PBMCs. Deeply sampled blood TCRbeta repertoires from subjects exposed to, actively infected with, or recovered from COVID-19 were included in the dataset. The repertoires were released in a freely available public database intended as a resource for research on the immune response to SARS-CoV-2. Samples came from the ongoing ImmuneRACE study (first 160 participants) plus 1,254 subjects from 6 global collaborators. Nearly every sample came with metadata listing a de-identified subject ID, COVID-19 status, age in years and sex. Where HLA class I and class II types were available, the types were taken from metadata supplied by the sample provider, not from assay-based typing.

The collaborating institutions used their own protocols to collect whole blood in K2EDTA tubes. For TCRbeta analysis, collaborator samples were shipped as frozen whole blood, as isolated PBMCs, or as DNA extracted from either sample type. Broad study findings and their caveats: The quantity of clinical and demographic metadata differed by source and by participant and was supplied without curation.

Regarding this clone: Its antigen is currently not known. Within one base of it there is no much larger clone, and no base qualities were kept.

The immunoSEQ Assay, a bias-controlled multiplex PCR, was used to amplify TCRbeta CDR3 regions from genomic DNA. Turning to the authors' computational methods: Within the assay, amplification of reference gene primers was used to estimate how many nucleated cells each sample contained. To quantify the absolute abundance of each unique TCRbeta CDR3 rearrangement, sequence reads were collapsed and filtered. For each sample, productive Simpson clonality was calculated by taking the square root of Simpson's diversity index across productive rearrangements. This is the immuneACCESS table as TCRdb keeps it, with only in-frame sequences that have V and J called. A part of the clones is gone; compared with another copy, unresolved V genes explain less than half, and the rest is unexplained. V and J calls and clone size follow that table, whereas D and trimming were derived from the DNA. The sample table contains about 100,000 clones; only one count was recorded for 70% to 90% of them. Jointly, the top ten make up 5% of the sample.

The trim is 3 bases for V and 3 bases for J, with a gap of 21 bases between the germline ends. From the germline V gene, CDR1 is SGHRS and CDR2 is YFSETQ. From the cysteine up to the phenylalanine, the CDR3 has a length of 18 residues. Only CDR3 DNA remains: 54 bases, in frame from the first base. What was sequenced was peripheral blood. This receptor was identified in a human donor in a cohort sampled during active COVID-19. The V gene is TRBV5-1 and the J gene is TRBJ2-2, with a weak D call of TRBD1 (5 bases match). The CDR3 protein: CASSSGLLLESDTGELFF. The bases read TGCGCCAGCAGCTCAGGGCTACTTCTCGAGTCGGACACCGGGGAGCTGTTTTTT.